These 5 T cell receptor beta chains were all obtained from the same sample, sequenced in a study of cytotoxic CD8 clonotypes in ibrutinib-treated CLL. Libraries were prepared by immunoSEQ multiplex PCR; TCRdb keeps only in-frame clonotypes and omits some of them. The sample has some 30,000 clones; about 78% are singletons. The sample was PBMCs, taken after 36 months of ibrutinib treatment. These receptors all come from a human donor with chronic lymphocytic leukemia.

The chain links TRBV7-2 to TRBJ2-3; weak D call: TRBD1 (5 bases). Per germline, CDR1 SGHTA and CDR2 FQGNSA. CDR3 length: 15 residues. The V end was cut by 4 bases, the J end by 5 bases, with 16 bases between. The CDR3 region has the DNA TGTGCCAGCAGCTCCCCCCGGGCCCAGGGAGATACGCAGTATTTT. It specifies CASSSPRAQGDTQYF.

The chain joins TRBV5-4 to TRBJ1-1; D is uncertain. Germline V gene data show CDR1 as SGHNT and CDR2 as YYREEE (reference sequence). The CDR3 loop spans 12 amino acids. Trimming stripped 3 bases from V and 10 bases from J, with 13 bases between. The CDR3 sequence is CASSWESGGAFF. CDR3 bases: TGTGCCAGCAGCTGGGAGTCAGGAGGAGCTTTCTTT.

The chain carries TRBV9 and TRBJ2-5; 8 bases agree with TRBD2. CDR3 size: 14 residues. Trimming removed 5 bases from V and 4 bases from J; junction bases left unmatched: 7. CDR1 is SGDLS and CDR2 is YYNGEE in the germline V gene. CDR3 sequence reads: CASRHSSGGETQYF. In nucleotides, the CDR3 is TGTGCCAGCAGGCACTCGAGCGGGGGAGAGACCCAGTACTTC. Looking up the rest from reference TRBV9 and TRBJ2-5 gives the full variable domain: DSGVTQTPKHLITATGQRVTLRCSPRSGDLSVYWYQQSLDQGLQFLIQYYNGEERAKGNILERFSAQQFPDLHSELNLSSLELGDSALYFCASRHSSGGETQYFGPGTRLLVL.

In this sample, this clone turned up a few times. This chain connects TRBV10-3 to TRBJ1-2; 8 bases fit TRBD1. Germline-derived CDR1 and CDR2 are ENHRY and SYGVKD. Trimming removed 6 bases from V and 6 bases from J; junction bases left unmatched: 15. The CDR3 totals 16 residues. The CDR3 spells CAISPGPRTGNDGYTF. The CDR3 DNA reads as TGTGCCATCAGCCCCGGCCCAAGGACAGGGAACGATGGCTACACCTTC.

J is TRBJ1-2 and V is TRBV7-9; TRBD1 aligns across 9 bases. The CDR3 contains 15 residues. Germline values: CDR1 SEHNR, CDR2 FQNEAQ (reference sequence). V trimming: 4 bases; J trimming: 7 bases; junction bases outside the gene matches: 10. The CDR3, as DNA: TGTGCCAGCAGCTCTACAGGGGGCTGGGTGCCTGGCTACACCTTC. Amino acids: CASSSTGGWVPGYTF.